What follows describes a single T cell receptor (beta chain). Its antigen remains unidentified. The authors ran a second PCR of roughly 6 to 12 cycles using a sample-barcoded 5' primer and a J-beta primer mix. TCRdb ran MiXCR on the 5' RACE reads and lists one entry per CDR3 protein. The sample lists 850,000 to 1,000,000 distinct CDR3 sequences; 51% were seen once. The sample originates from a study of blood T cells in healthy people across ages. Overall study findings and caveats: Significant beta diversity loss was already apparent by age approximately 42, declining roughly linearly. PBMC samples, being unsorted, prevented any conclusive comparison of naive and antigen-experienced cells.

The sequence derives from a woman aged 60-75 years in good health. The source material was blood.

The CDR3 nucleotides read TGTGCCAGCAGCCTCACTAGGTTCGTAAACGAGCAGTACTTC. Translated: CASSLTRFVNEQYF. The genes are TRBV12-3 or TRBV12-4 and TRBJ2-7; a possible D gene is TRBD2 (5 bases). Trimming shortened V by 6 bases and J by 5 bases, and 17 bases separated the two germline ends. This CDR3 region has 14 residues.